This T cell receptor beta chain was retrieved from a study of CD8+ T cells in alopecia areata. Treatment of the sample: oral pan-JAK inhibitor, 5-10 mg twice daily. A remark on this clone: Its specificity is not known.

Germline lookup yields CDR1 SGHNT and CDR2 YYREEE (reference sequence). The CDR3 consists of 12 residues. V dropped 4 bases and J dropped 6 bases, with 9 bases sitting between them. Reverse transcription of extracted RNA yielded cDNA, which provided the sequencing template. The table came from immunoSEQ multiplex PCR; TCRdb's copy has only in-frame clones and leaves some out. Of about 100,000 clones listed, 65% to 85% were seen once; the top ten hold over 20%. Study-wide findings and caveats: In lesional scalp, particularly from alopecia totalis/universalis, clonality was higher than in normal scalp. In scalp and blood during tofacitinib, many expanded lesional clones persisted.

J is TRBJ2-3 and V is TRBV5-4; D is unresolved. This receptor was obtained from a human donor with alopecia areata. Material: CD8+ T cells sorted from blood, obtained at week 24, from a patient treated with tofacitinib. This CDR3 is CASSAWTDTQYF. CDR3 nucleotides: TGTGCCAGCAGCGCCTGGACGGATACGCAGTATTTT.